The present entry profiles one T cell receptor beta chain with its context. This clonotype appeared a few times. No antigen is known for it. No qualities accompany the bases; no much larger clone lies one base away. The method was 5' RACE. TCRdb records Illumina HiSeq 2500 as the sequencer. A second roughly 6 to 12 cycle PCR used a sample-barcoded 5' primer and a J-beta primer mix. A unique molecular identifier was introduced onto each TCR beta cDNA molecule by a template-switch 5' adaptor carrying 12 random nucleotides. Each sample yielded at least 2.5 million CDR3-containing paired-end reads. The Mint cDNA synthesis kit, primed by a TRBC-specific oligonucleotide, was used to synthesize first-strand cDNA from all RNA. All cDNA was treated with uracil-DNA glycosylase and then went through a first 18-cycle PCR with the universal primers M1SS and BC2_uni_R. Processing in the source paper ran as follows. Normalization of each sample was performed by random selection of 1 million high-quality reads, each carrying a distinct molecular identifier. Instead of being binned into consensus sequences, reads with shared molecular identifiers were discarded. MiTCR, with a Q25 quality threshold and the strictest error-elimination algorithm, was used for CDR3 identification, clonotype clustering and error correction. Lower-bound total TCR beta diversity was estimated with a nonparametric unseen species model using Euler transformation. The public sequencing data were trimmed at Q25 with fastp and processed into clonotypes with MiXCR by TCRdb, which kept only in-frame beta chains. Records with the same CDR3 protein are collapsed into one entry carrying the most frequent genes and DNA. TCRdb, rather than the study authors, made the V and J calls. This sample is represented by hundreds of thousands of distinct CDR3 sequences; approximately 24% of them were singletons. The top ten clones comprise about 3% of the sample.

The sample originates from a study of blood T cells in healthy people across ages (dated by TCRdb to 2013 to 2016). Regarding the complete study: Template switching captured roughly one uniquely barcoded TCR beta cDNA molecule per two T cells in model experiments. Using deep sequencing normalized with unique cDNA molecular identifiers, the study measured how TCR beta repertoire diversity changes with age. Four age groups were formed from the donors: young (average about 16 years), middle-aged (more than 35), aged (about 62) and long-lived (approximately 80). The study analyzed two additional independent replicas of 1 million unique cDNA reads from the same blood draw for two donors, one aged 18 to 30 and one aged 80 or older. The full study reports these points: Because donor CMV infection status was unknown, age-related changes in expanded clonotypes were potentially confounded. Estimates of total diversity based on one million sequenced T cells were considered lower bounds and underestimates. There was a strong correlation between observed TCR beta diversity and the percentage of naive T cells measured by flow cytometry. Because profiling used bulk unsorted PBMCs, naive and antigen-experienced compartments could not be compared conclusively. The long-lived group showed more naive CD4+ T cells, fewer expanded clones and increased TCR diversity than the aged group, suggesting age selection. Observed TCR beta diversity per million T cells fell roughly linearly with age, and a significant reduction was already apparent by age roughly 40.

The donors were roughly 39 Caucasian individuals from Russia, aged roughly 6 to 100 years, who were systemically healthy. Each donor gave approximately 9.3 milliliters of peripheral blood, collected into EDTA-treated Vacutainer tubes. Ficoll-Paque density-gradient centrifugation was used to isolate PBMCs, with at least 6 million per sample. Total RNA, at least 6 micrograms per sample, was extracted from PBMCs with Trizol reagent. For every donor, an aliquot of PBMCs went through flow cytometry to measure the percentages of naive CD45RAhigh/CD27high T cells. Trimming takes 4 bases off V and 11 bases off J; junction bases not matched to a gene: 10. The CDR3 runs 13 amino acids, cysteine and phenylalanine included. Solely the CDR3 DNA is kept, with 39 bases framed from the first base. The germline V gene (reference sequence) supplies CDR1 SGHKS and CDR2 YYEKEE. These data also formed part of another study, on T cells of mothers and their children. The second study, in turn, reports: Nine systemically healthy Caucasian individuals, comprising three mothers and their six children, were included as donors. cDNA synthesis consumed the entire amount of extracted RNA, loaded at approximately 1.6 ug RNA in each 15 ul reaction. In the second PCR, sample barcodes and 2-4 random nucleotides were introduced via the M1S primer. Each mother yielded over 9.5 million TCR beta CDR3 reads and each child 2.5 million to 3.5 million reads. Thymic selection similarly shapes TCR recombination output in related and unrelated pairs, with minor effect from inherited differences. Normalized repertoire overlap was always slightly but never significantly higher in related than unrelated mother-child pairs. No persistent microchimeric T cell clones were found, with a detection sensitivity of 80 to 100 clones per million clonotypes. Deep NGS was used in the study to compare the TCR beta repertoires of mothers and children and to look for features that separate related mother-child pairs from unrelated individuals. On average, the children were around 11 +/- 4 years old, while the mothers were approximately 41 +/- 4 years old. After adapters were ligated using NEBNext reagents, the libraries underwent 100+100 nt paired-end sequencing on an Illumina HiSeq 2000. Mother and child libraries were prepared a month apart and sequenced in separate runs to prevent cross-contamination. For each donor, somewhere between roughly 450,000 and 2,200,000 distinct TCR beta clonotypes were identified. Naive TCR beta clonotypes were estimated from low-frequency clonotypes matched to each donor's FACS-determined naive share, without sorting.

The specimen sequenced was blood. This chain is built from TRBV5-5 and TRBJ2-5; the central 8 bases match TRBD1. The clonotype comes from a boy aged 5-17 years in good health. CDR3 reads: CASSADRAREQYF. The nucleotide sequence is TGTGCCAGCAGCGCGGACAGGGCTAGGGAGCAGTACTTC.